Each of the 22 T cell receptor beta chains below was sequenced from the same sample in a study of blood T cell repertoires in COVID-19. Some clones are missing from TCRdb's copy, which holds only in-frame ones; the method was immunoSEQ multiplex PCR. The sample consists of about 170,000 clones, over 70% of them appearing once. Sequencing was done on a sample of peripheral blood. These receptor sequences come from an older woman who had recovered from COVID-19.

The chain has TRBV19 and TRBJ1-2; D is perhaps TRBD1 (5 bases). Germline assignment: CDR1 LNHDA and CDR2 SQIVND (reference sequence). CDR3 size: 11 residues. V lost 7 bases and J 8 bases, leaving 11 bases between the germline ends. CDR3 amino acids: CASTGAGGYTF. CDR3 coding DNA: TGTGCCAGTACGGGAGCAGGGGGCTACACCTTC.

The genes are TRBV3-1 (or the pseudogene TRBV3-2) and TRBJ1-1; 8 bases agree with TRBD1. CDR1 is LGHDT, CDR2 YNNKEL, per germline (reference sequence). V trimming: 1 base; J trimming: 4 bases; junction bases outside the gene matches: 2. This CDR3 comprises 14 residues. The CDR3 DNA is TGTGCCAGCAGCCAAGTGCAGGGGGCCACTGAAGCTTTCTTT. Translated: CASSQVQGATEAFF.

The V call is TRBV7-9, the J call TRBJ1-2; 12 bases fit TRBD1. Germline CDR1 is SEHNR and CDR2 is FQNEAQ (reference sequence). The CDR3 runs 16 residues. After removal of 1 base from V and 7 bases from J, the junction contained 7 bases not matched to a gene. DNA of the CDR3: TGTGCCAGCAGCTTAGGGCAGGGACAGGGGGCCGGTGGCTACACCTTC. As protein: CASSLGQGQGAGGYTF.

The V call is TRBV11-3, the J call TRBJ2-1, with 8 nucleotides matching TRBD2. The J segment lost 15 bases and the V segment lost 7 bases, leaving 8 bases of the junction unmatched. The CDR3 is 11 residues long. CDR1 is SGHNT, CDR2 YENEEA, per germline. The CDR3 nucleotides are TGTGCCAGCAACCACAGCGGGGGAGCGTTCTTC. Amino acid sequence: CASNHSGGAFF.

The gene calls are TRBV7-2 and TRBJ2-3, with 7 positions matching TRBD2. CDR1 SGHTA and CDR2 FQGNSA come from the germline V gene. After removal of 5 bases from V and 6 bases from J, the junction contained 8 bases not matched to a gene. CDR3 length: 14 residues. This CDR3 is CASSPRAGVDTQYF. The CDR3 DNA reads TGTGCCAGCAGCCCAAGGGCGGGAGTCGATACGCAGTATTTT.

The chain is built from TRBV5-3 and TRBJ1-1; 9 nucleotides agree with TRBD1. TRBV5-3 is annotated as an ORF whose role is uncertain. V trimming: 0 bases; J trimming: 4 bases; junction bases outside the gene matches: 16. This CDR3 contains 19 residues. The CDR3 nucleotides are TGTGCCAGAAGCTTGGCGGGACAGGGTAGGAAGTCTATTAGCACTGAAGCTTTCTTT. This encodes CARSLAGQGRKSISTEAFF.

The chain employs TRBV3-1 (or the pseudogene TRBV3-2) and TRBJ1-2; 7 bases line up with TRBD1. J lost 4 bases, V lost 3 bases, and 8 bases had no gene match. The length of the CDR3 is 15 residues. From germline, CDR1 is LGHDT and CDR2 YNNKEL (reference sequence). In DNA, the CDR3 is TGTGCCAGCAGCCAGGGTTACAGGGGCCCCTATGGCTACACCTTC. It translates to CASSQGYRGPYGYTF.

This chain joins TRBV15 and TRBJ1-1; 7 bases map to TRBD1. CDR1 is LNHNV, CDR2 YYDKDF, per germline (reference sequence). This CDR3 spans 16 amino acids. V was pared by 5 bases and J by 1 base, with 10 bases of the junction left unmatched. The CDR3 DNA reads TGTGCCACCAGCTGGGGGGCGAGGGGGCAGAACACTGAAGCTTTCTTT. Translated: CATSWGARGQNTEAFF.

The J gene is TRBJ2-2, the V gene TRBV4-1, with 8 bases identical to TRBD2. With V trimmed by 4 bases and J by 4 bases, 5 bases remained unmatched. Germline V gene sequence: CDR1 MGHRA, CDR2 YSYEKL. The CDR3 totals 15 residues. The CDR3 reads CASSPGGGPTGELFF. The DNA of the CDR3 is TGCGCCAGCAGCCCGGGGGGGGGCCCCACCGGGGAGCTGTTTTTT.

The chain carries TRBV6-6 and TRBJ2-5; tentatively, D is TRBD2 (5 bases). CDR1 and CDR2 from the germline V gene are MNHNY and SVGAGI (reference sequence). The V gene lost 6 bases and the J gene lost 4 bases, with 15 bases spanning the gap. The CDR3 is made up of 14 amino acids. The CDR3 region is CASSPSDGGETQYF. CDR3 DNA sequence: TGTGCCAGCAGCCCCTCGGATGGAGGAGAGACCCAGTACTTC.

This rearrangement joins TRBV11-2 to TRBJ2-5; 7 positions match TRBD2. CDR3 length equals 16 residues. The V and J ends lost 1 base and 0 bases, in that order; junction bases with no gene match: 5. CDR1 and CDR2 (germline): SGHAT, FQNNGV. The CDR3: CASSLGWLADQETQYF. As DNA, the CDR3 is TGTGCCAGCAGCTTAGGGTGGCTAGCGGACCAAGAGACCCAGTACTTC.

This clone was found a few times. The J gene is TRBJ2-2, the V gene TRBV29-1, with D perhaps matching TRBD1 (7 bases). Germline CDR1 and CDR2: SQVTM and ANQGSEA. The CDR3 extends over 11 amino acids. The V gene lost 7 bases and the J gene lost 7 bases, with 10 bases spanning the gap. CDR3: CSGRGDGELFF. CDR3 in DNA: TGCAGCGGCAGGGGGGACGGGGAGCTGTTTTTT.

The V gene is TRBV24-1, the J gene TRBJ1-3; 7 bases line up with TRBD1. The CDR3 extends over 15 amino acids. CDR1 is KGHDR and CDR2 is SFDVKD in the germline V gene. Losses at the gene ends were 2 bases for V and 5 bases for J; bases not matched to a gene: 5. The CDR3 DNA reads as TGTGCCACCAGTGATTCTGGGACAGCCCGAAACACCATATATTTT. It is translated as CATSDSGTARNTIYF.

The CDR3 is CASSLQGTAGEKLFF. The CDR3 nucleotides are TGTGCCAGCAGCTTACAGGGGACAGCCGGTGAAAAACTGTTTTTT. The chain uses TRBV11-2 and TRBJ1-4; TRBD1 aligns across 7 bases. The CDR3 spans 15 residues. Germline CDR1 SGHAT, CDR2 FQNNGV. V lost 2 bases, J lost 7 bases, and 7 bases stayed unmatched.

The chain recombines TRBV19 with TRBJ1-1; possibly TRBD1 for D (5 bases). V was pared by 7 bases and J by 5 bases, with 14 bases between. The germline gives CDR1 LNHDA, CDR2 SQIVND (reference sequence). The CDR3 is 13 amino acids. CDR3 sequence: CASTLRGRTEAFF. The CDR3 DNA reads as TGTGCCAGTACCCTTAGGGGTAGGACTGAAGCTTTCTTT.

The chain carries TRBV7-2 and TRBJ2-2, with 7 bases fitting TRBD1. The CDR3 totals 14 residues. The ends lost 6 bases at V and 3 bases at J; junction bases unmatched: 4. Looked up from germline, CDR1 is SGHTA and CDR2 is FQGNSA. Here the CDR3 reads CASRAGGDTGELFF. CDR3 DNA sequence: TGTGCCAGCAGAGCAGGGGGAGACACCGGGGAGCTGTTTTTT.

The gene calls are TRBV30 and TRBJ2-3; no firm D call. The CDR3 sequence is 13 residues long. CDR1 and CDR2 from the germline V gene are GTSNPN and SVGIG (reference sequence). The V end lost 2 bases, the J end lost 1 base, and 7 bases lay between the germline ends. The CDR3 sequence: CAWSSQGTDTQYF. CDR3 nucleotide sequence: TGTGCCTGGAGTTCGCAGGGCACAGATACGCAGTATTTT.

This clone was recorded only once. This chain links TRBV4-3 with TRBJ2-3; TRBD2 is a possible D gene (7 bases). The V end was cut by 0 bases, the J end by 5 bases, with 15 bases between. The V gene's germline CDR1 is LGHNA and CDR2 YSLEER. This CDR3 has 16 residues. DNA for the CDR3: TGCGCCAGCAGCCAAGATGTGGGGGAGGGGGAAGATACGCAGTATTTT. Translation: CASSQDVGEGEDTQYF.

The chain combines TRBV2 with TRBJ1-2; no reliable D call. Trimming left V 6 bases short and J 13 bases short, with 15 bases between. CDR1 is SNHLY and CDR2 is FYNNEI in the germline V gene. The CDR3 runs 11 residues. CDR3 sequence reads: CASSRTSLPTF. CDR3 sequence (DNA): TGTGCCAGCAGCCGAACCTCACTTCCCACCTTC.

This sequence joins TRBV7-9 and TRBJ2-5; TRBD2 might be the D (6 bases). Germline assignment: CDR1 SEHNR and CDR2 FQNEAQ (reference sequence). This CDR3 has 14 amino acids. The V end lost 5 bases, the J end lost 4 bases, and 14 bases lay between the germline ends. The CDR3 protein is CASSPRTRGETQYF. The CDR3 bases are TGTGCCAGCAGCCCCCGGACGCGGGGAGAGACCCAGTACTTC.

This sequence joins TRBV6-6 and TRBJ1-1; 7 positions agree with TRBD1. The CDR3 spans 12 residues. The J segment lost 8 bases and the V segment lost 6 bases, leaving 6 bases of the junction unmatched. The V gene's germline CDR1 is MNHNY and CDR2 SVGAGI (reference sequence). In DNA, the CDR3 is TGTGCCAGCAGGCATCCGGGACAGGAAGCTTTCTTT. Translating it yields CASRHPGQEAFF.

The rearrangement uses TRBV4-2 and TRBJ2-7; weak D call: TRBD2 (6 bases). Germline V CDR1 and CDR2: LGHNA, YNFKEQ. The V end lost 3 bases, the J end lost 3 bases, and 12 bases lay between the germline ends. The CDR3 has 14 residues. CDR3 DNA: TGTGCCAGCAGCCATGGAGGGGATCTCTACGAGCAGTACTTC. Translating it yields CASSHGGDLYEQYF.